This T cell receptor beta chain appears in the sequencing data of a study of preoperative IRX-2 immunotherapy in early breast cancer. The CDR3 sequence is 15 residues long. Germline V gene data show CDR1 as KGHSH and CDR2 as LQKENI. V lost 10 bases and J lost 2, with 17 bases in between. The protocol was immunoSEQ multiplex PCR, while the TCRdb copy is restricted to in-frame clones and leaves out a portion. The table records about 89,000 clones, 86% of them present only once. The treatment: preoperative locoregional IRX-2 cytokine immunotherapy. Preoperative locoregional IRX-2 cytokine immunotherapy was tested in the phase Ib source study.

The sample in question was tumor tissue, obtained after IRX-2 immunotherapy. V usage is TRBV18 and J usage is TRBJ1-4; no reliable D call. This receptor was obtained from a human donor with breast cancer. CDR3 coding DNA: TGTGCCATATGGGCCAGCGTGAGGACTAATGAAAAACTGTTTTTT. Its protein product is CAIWASVRTNEKLFF. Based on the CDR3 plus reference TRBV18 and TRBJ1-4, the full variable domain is NAGVMQNPRHLVRRRGQEARLRCSPMKGHSHVYWYRQLPEEGLKFMVYLQKENIIDESGMPKERFSAEFPKEGPSILRIQQVVRGDSAAYFCAIWASVRTNEKLFFGSGTQLSVL.